A single sample gave rise to the 2 T cell receptor beta chains below, sequenced in a study of blood T cell repertoires in COVID-19. Produced via immunoSEQ multiplex PCR; TCRdb's table is partial and in-frame only. This table holds fewer than 55,000 clones, approximately 82% found once. Sequences were obtained from peripheral blood. These receptors were obtained from a man between 70 and 80 years old with active COVID-19.

The rearrangement links TRBV5-1 to TRBJ2-3, with TRBD1 matching over 8 bases. Germline values: CDR1 SGHRS, CDR2 YFSETQ. V gave up 1 base and J gave up 3 bases; unmatched junction bases: 4. This CDR3 spans 15 amino acids. DNA of the CDR3: TGCGCCAGCAGCTTGCAGGGGGCGCAAACAGATACGCAGTATTTT. It translates to CASSLQGAQTDTQYF.

The rearrangement links TRBV24-1 to TRBJ2-5; 8 bases are a match to TRBD2. The CDR3 sequence is 16 residues long. Germline V gene sequence: CDR1 KGHDR, CDR2 SFDVKD. With V trimmed by 1 base and J by 5 bases, 8 bases remained unmatched. In DNA, the CDR3 is TGTGCCACCAGTGATTTAAGGTTCGGGGGGGTGGAGACCCAGTACTTC. Translating it yields CATSDLRFGGVETQYF.